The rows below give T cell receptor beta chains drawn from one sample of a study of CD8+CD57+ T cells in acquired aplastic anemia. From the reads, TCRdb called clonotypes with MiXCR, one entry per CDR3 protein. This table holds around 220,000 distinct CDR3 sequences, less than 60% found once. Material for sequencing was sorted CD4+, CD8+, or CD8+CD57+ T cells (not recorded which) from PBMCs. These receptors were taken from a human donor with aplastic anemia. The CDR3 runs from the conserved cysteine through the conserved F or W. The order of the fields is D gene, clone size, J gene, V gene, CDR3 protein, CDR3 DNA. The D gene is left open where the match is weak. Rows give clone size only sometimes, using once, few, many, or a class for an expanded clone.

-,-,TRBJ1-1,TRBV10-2,CASTGNSLFEAFF,TGCGCCAGCACCGGGAACAGCCTCTTTGAAGCTTTCTTT
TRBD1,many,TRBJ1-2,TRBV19,CASSPRGTGLDGYTF,TGTGCCAGTAGTCCCCGGGGGACAGGGCTTGATGGCTACACCTTC
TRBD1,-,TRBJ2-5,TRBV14,CASSQEGGHKETQYF,TGTGCCAGCAGCCAAGAAGGGGGCCATAAAGAGACCCAGTACTTC
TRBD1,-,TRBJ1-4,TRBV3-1,CASNRQGENEKLFF,TGTGCCAGCAACCGACAGGGGGAAAATGAAAAACTGTTTTTT
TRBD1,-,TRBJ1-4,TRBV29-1,CSVRTGLTTNEKLFF,TGCAGCGTCCGGACAGGGTTGACGACTAATGAAAAACTGTTTTTT
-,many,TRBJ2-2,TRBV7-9,CASSRGIGELFF,TGTGCCAGCAGCCGGGGGATCGGGGAGCTGTTTTTT
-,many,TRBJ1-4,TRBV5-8,CASSLTGYDEKLFF,TGTGCCAGCAGCTTGACAGGGTATGATGAAAAACTGTTTTTT
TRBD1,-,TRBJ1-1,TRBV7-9,CASSLDGQGKTFF,TGTGCCAGCAGCTTAGATGGACAGGGGAAGACTTTCTTT
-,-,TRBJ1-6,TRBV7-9,CASSFGTDNNSPLHF,TGTGCCAGCAGCTTCGGGACGGACAATAATTCACCCCTCCACTTT
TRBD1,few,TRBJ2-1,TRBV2,CASSRDRGYEQFF,TGTGCCAGCAGTCGGGACAGGGGATATGAGCAGTTCTTC
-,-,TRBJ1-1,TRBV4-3,CASSHRERVPSQGAEAFF,TGCGCCAGCAGCCACAGAGAAAGGGTTCCCTCACAAGGGGCTGAAGCTTTCTTT
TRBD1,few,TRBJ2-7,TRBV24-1,CATEGQGSYEQYF,TGTGCCACCGAGGGACAGGGCTCCTACGAGCAGTACTTC
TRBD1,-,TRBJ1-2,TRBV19,CASTRAGGSNYGYTF,TGTGCCAGTACGCGAGCAGGGGGTTCGAACTATGGCTACACCTTC
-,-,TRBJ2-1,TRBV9,CASSVVPDNEQFF,TGTGCCAGCAGCGTAGTACCAGACAATGAGCAGTTCTTC
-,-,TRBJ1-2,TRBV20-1,CSARDLGGDYGYTF,TGCAGTGCTAGAGATCTGGGGGGTGACTATGGCTACACCTTC
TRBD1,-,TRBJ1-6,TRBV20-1,CSATLGDSDSPLHF,TGCAGTGCTACACTAGGGGACAGCGATTCACCCCTCCACTTT
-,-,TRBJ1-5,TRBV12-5,CASGLVLTDSNQPQHF,TGTGCTAGTGGTTTGGTACTGACAGATAGCAATCAGCCCCAGCATTTT
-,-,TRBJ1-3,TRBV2,CASRTNRVGGNTIYF,TGTGCCAGCAGAACTAACAGGGTCGGTGGAAACACCATATATTTT
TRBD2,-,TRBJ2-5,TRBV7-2,CASSLRGLAGGFGVQYF,TGTGCCAGCAGCCTTAGGGGCTTAGCGGGGGGTTTTGGTGTCCAGTACTTC
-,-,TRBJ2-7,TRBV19,CASGMRGGAYEQYF,TGTGCCAGTGGTATGCGTGGGGGCGCCTACGAGCAGTACTTC
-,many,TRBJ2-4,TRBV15,CATRQLDGAMGKTKNIQYF,TGTGCCACCAGGCAACTCGACGGGGCAATGGGGAAGACCAAAAACATTCAGTACTTC
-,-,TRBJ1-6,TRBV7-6,CASSSQGTNSPLHF,TGTGCCAGCAGCAGCCAGGGCACAAATTCACCCCTCCACTTT
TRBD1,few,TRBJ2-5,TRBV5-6,CASSPYRGTLVRETQYF,TGTGCCAGCAGCCCATACAGGGGGACCCTGGTACGGGAGACCCAGTACTTC
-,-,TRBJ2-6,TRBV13,CASIPGANVLTF,TGTGCCAGCATCCCTGGGGCCAACGTCCTGACTTTC
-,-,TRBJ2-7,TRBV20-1,CSASAVSPYEQYF,TGCAGTGCTAGCGCCGTTAGCCCCTACGAGCAGTACTTC
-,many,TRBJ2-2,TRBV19,CASRLGTLNTGELFF,TGTGCCAGTAGGCTGGGGACATTGAACACCGGGGAGCTGTTTTTT
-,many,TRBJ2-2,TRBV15,CATSSEGLASGELFF,TGTGCCACCAGCAGCGAGGGTCTAGCTTCGGGGGAGCTGTTTTTT
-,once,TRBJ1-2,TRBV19,CASSMAGWGYGYTF,TGTGCCAGTAGTATGGCAGGGTGGGGATATGGCTACACCTTC
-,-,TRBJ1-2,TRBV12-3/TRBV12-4,CASSPRGSGSNYGYTF,TGTGCCAGCAGTCCTAGGGGGTCGGGGTCTAACTATGGCTACACCTTC
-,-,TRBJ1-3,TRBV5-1,CASSHSPTRSGNTIYF,TGTGCCAGCAGCCACAGTCCTACCCGCTCTGGAAACACCATATATTTT
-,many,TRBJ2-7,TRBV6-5,CASSSLAYEQYF,TGTGCCAGCAGTTCTCTCGCCTACGAGCAGTACTTC
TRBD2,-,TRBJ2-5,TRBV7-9,CASSLGLGSEETQYF,TGCGCCAGCAGCCTCGGACTAGGTAGCGAAGAGACCCAGTACTTC
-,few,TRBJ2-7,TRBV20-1,CSALYRDEQYF,TGCAGTGCTTTGTACAGGGACGAGCAGTACTTC
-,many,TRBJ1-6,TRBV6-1,CASTDQHSYNSPLHF,TGTGCCAGCACCGACCAACACAGCTATAATTCACCCCTCCACTTT
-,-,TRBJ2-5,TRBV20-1,CSALYRSNTGETQYF,TGCAGTGCCCTGTACAGGAGCAACACCGGGGAGACCCAGTACTTC
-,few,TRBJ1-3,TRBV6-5,CASKTGPAVSGNTIYF,TGTGCCAGCAAAACTGGTCCGGCCGTCTCTGGAAACACCATATATTTT
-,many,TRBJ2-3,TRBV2,CASSVADTQYF,TGTGCCAGCAGTGTTGCAGATACGCAGTATTTT